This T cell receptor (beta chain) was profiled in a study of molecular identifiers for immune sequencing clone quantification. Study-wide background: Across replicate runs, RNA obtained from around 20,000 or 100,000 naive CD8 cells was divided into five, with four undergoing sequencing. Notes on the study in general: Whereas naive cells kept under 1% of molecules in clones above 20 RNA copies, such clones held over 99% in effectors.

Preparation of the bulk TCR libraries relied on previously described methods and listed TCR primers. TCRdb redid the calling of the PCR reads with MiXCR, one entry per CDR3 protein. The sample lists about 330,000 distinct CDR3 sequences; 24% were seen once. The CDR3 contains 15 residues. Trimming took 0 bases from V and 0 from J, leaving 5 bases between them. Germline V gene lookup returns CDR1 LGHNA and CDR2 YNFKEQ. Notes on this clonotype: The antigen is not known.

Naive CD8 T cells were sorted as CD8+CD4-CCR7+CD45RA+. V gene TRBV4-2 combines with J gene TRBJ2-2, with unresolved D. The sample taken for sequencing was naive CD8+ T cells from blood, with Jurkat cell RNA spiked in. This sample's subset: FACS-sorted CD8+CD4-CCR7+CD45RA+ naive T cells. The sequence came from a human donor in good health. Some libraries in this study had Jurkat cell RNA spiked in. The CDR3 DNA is TGTGCCAGCAGCCAAGACACCTCGAACACCGGGGAGCTGTTTTTT. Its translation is CASSQDTSNTGELFF.